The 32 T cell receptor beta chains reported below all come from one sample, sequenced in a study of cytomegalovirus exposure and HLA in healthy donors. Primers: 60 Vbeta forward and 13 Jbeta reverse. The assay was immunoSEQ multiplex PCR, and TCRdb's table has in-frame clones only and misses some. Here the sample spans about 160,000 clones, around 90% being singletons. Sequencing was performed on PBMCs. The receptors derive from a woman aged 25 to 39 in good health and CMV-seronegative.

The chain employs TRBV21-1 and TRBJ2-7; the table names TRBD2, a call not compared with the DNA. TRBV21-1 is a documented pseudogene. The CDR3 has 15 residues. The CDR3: CASKLSGTGAYEQYF. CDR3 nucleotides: TGTGCCAGCAAACTGAGTGGGACGGGAGCCTACGAGCAGTACTTC.

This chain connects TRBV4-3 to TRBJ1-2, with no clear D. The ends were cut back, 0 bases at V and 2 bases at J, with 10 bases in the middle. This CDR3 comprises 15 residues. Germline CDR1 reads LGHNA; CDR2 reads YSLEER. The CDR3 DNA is TGCGCCAGCAGCCAAGATGAGGGTTTAAACTATGGCTACACCTTC. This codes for CASSQDEGLNYGYTF.

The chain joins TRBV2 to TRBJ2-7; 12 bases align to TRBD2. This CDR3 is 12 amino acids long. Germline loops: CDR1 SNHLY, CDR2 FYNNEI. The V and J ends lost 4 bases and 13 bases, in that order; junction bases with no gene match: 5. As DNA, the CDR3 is TGTGCCAGCAGTGTGACTAGCGGGGGCTCTTACTTC. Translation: CASSVTSGGSYF. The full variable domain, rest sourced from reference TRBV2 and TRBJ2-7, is EPEVTQTPSHQVTQMGQEVILRCVPISNHLYFYWYRQILGQKVEFLVSFYNNEISEKSEIFDDQFSVERPDGSNFTLKIRSTKLEDSAMYFCASSVTSGGSYFGPGTRLTVT.

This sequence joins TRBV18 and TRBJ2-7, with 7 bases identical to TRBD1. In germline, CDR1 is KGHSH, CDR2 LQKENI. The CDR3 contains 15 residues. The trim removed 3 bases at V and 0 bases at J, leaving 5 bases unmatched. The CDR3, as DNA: TGTGCCAGCTCACCCCCGGGACAGCCCTCCTACGAGCAGTACTTC. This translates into CASSPPGQPSYEQYF.

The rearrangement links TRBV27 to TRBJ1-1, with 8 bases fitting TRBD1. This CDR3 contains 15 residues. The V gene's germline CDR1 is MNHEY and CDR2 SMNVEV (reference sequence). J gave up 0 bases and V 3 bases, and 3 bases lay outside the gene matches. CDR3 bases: TGTGCCAGCAGTTTGACGGGACAGGTGAACACTGAAGCTTTCTTT. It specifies CASSLTGQVNTEAFF.

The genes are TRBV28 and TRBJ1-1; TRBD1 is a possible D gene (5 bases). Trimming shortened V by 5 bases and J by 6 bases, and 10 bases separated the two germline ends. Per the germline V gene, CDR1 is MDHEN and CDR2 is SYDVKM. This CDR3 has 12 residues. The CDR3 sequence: CASSPPGAEAFF. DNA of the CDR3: TGTGCCAGCAGTCCCCCGGGGGCTGAAGCTTTCTTT.

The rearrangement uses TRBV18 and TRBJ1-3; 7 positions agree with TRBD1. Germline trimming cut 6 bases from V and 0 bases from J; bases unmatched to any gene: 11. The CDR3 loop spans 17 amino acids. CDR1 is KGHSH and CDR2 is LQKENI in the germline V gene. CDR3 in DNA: TGTGCCAGCTCCCAAACCATGGGACAGAACTCTGGAAACACCATATATTTT. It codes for CASSQTMGQNSGNTIYF.

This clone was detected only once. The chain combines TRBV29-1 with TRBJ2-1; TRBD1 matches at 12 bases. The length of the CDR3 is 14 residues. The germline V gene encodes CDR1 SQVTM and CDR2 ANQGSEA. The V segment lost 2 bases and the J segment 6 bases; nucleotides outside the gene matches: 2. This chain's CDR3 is CSVEPGQGANEQFF. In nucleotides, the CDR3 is TGCAGCGTTGAACCGGGACAGGGGGCCAATGAGCAGTTCTTC.

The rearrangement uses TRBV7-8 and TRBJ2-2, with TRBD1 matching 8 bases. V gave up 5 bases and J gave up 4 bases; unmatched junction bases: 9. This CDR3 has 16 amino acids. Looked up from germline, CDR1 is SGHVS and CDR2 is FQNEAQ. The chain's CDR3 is CASSDPGGLSTGELFF. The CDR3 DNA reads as TGTGCCAGCAGCGACCCAGGGGGCTTGAGCACCGGGGAGCTGTTTTTT.

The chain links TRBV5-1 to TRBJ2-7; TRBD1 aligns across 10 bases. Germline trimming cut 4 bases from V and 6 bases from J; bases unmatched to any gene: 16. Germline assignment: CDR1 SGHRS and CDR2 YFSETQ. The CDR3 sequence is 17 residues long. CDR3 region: CASSRIEDRGAFPEQYF. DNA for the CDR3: TGCGCCAGCAGCAGGATAGAGGACAGGGGGGCATTTCCCGAGCAGTACTTC.

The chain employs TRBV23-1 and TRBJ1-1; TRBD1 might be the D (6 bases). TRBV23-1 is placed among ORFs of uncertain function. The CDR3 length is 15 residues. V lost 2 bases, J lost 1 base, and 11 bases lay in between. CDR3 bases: TGCGCCAGCAGTCAAAACGACAGGCCGAACACTGAAGCTTTCTTT. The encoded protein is CASSQNDRPNTEAFF.

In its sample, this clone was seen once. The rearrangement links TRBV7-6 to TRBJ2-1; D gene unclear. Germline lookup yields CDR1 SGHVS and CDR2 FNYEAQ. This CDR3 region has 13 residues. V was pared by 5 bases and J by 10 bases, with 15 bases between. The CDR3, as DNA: TGTGCCAGCAGCCAAAATTTAGCTGGAGAGCAGTTCTTC. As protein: CASSQNLAGEQFF.

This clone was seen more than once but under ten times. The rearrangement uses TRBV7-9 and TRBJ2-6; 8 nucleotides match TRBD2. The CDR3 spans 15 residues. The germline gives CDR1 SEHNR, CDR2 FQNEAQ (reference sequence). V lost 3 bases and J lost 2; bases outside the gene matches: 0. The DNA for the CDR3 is TGTGCCAGCAGCTTGGGACTAGCTGGGGCCAACGTCCTGACTTTC. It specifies CASSLGLAGANVLTF.

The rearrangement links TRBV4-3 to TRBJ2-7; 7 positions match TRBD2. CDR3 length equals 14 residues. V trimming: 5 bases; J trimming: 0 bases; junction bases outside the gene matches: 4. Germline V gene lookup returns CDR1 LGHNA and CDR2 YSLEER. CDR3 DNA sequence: TGCGCCAGCAGCAGCGGGACGGTCTCCTACGAGCAGTACTTC. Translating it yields CASSSGTVSYEQYF.

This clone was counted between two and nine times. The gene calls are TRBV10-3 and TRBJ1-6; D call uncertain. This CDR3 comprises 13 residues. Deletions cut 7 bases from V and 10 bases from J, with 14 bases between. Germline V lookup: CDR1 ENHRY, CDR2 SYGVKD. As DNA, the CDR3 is TGTGCCATCACCGGGGATCTTGAATCACCCCTCCACTTT. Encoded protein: CAITGDLESPLHF.

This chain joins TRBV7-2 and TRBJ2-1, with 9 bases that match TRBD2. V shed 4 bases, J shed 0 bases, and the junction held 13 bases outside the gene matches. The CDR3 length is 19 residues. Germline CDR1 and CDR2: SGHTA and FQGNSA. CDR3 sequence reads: CASSWRTSARMSSYNEQFF. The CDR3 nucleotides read TGTGCCAGCAGCTGGCGGACTAGCGCCCGTATGAGCTCCTACAATGAGCAGTTCTTC. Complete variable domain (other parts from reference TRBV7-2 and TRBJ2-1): GAGVSQSPSNKVTEKGKDVELRCDPISGHTALYWYRQSLGQGLEFLIYFQGNSAPDKSGLPSDRFSAERTGGSVSTLTIQRTQQEDSAVYLCASSWRTSARMSSYNEQFFGPGTRLTVL.

The CDR3 protein is CASSAVGGTEAFF. DNA of the CDR3: TGTGCCAGCAGTGCTGTGGGGGGAACTGAAGCTTTCTTT. The chain is built from TRBV6-1 and TRBJ1-1, with D possibly TRBD1 on 5 matching bases. The CDR3 is 13 amino acids. Trimming cost V 4 bases and J 5 bases, with 11 bases left between them. Germline CDR1 and CDR2: MNHNS and SASEGT.

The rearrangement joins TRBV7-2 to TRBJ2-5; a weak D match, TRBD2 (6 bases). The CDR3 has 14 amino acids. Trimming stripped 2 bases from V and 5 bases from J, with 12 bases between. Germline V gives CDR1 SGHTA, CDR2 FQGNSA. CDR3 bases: TGTGCCAGCAGCTTACGGCGGGGTGGGGAGACCCAGTACTTC. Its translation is CASSLRRGGETQYF.

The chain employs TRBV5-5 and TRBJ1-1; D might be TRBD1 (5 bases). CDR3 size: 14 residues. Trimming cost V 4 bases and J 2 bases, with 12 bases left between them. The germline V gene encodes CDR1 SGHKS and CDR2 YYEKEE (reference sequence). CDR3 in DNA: TGTGCCAGCAGCCCGAGACAGATTAACACTGAAGCTTTCTTT. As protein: CASSPRQINTEAFF. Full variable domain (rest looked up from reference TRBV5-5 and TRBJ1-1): DAGVTQSPTHLIKTRGQQVTLRCSPISGHKSVSWYQQVLGQGPQFIFQYYEKEERGRGNFPDRFSARQFPNYSSELNVNALLLGDSALYLCASSPRQINTEAFFGQGTRLTVV.

The CDR3 region is CSAGRGVSNEQFF. The CDR3 region has the DNA TGCAGCGCCGGGCGGGGAGTCAGCAATGAGCAGTTCTTC. This rearrangement joins TRBV29-1 to TRBJ2-1, with a weak D call TRBD2 (6 bases). The CDR3 loop spans 13 amino acids. Germline-derived CDR1 and CDR2 are SQVTM and ANQGSEA. The V end was cut by 7 bases, the J end by 6 bases, with 16 bases between.

The CDR3 is CASSRTSGGSYNEQFF. CDR3 in DNA: TGTGCCAGCAGCCGGACTAGCGGGGGTTCCTACAATGAGCAGTTCTTC. The chain carries TRBV7-9 and TRBJ2-1, with 13 nucleotides matching TRBD2. Germline-derived CDR1 and CDR2 are SEHNR and FQNEAQ (reference sequence). CDR3 length: 16 amino acids. With 5 bases clipped from V and 1 base from J, the junction kept 2 bases outside the gene matches.

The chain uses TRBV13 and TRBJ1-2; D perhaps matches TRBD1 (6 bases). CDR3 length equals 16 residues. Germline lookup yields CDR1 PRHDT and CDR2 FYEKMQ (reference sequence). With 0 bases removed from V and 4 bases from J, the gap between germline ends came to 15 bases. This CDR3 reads CASSLGWHRQVYGYTF. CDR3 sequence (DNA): TGTGCCAGCAGCTTAGGCTGGCATAGACAGGTCTATGGCTACACCTTC.

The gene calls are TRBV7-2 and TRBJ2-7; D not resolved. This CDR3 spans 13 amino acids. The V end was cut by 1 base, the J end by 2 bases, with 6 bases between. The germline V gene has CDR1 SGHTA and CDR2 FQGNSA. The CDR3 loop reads CASSLGVTYEQYF. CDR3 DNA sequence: TGTGCCAGCAGCTTAGGTGTAACCTACGAGCAGTACTTC.

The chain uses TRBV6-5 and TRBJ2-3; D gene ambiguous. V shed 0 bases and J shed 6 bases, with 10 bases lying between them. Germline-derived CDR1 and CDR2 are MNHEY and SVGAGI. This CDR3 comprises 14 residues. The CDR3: CASSYSGPLDTQYF. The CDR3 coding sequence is TGTGCCAGCAGTTACTCGGGCCCCTTGGATACGCAGTATTTT.

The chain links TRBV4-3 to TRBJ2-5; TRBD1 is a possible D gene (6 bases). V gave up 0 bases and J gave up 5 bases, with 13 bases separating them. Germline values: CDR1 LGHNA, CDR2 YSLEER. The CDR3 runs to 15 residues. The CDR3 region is CASSQDRQGRETQYF. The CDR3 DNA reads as TGCGCCAGCAGCCAAGATAGGCAGGGGCGGGAGACCCAGTACTTC.

The CDR3 sequence is CASSDRLTWRTSTDTQYF. The CDR3 DNA sequence: TGTGCCAGCAGTGACCGGCTGACCTGGCGGACTAGCACAGATACGCAGTATTTT. The V and J genes are TRBV6-4 and TRBJ2-3, with D maybe TRBD2 (5 bases). The CDR3 has 18 amino acids. The V gene lost 2 bases and the J gene lost 0 bases, with 18 bases spanning the gap. Germline loops: CDR1 MRHNA, CDR2 SNTAGT.

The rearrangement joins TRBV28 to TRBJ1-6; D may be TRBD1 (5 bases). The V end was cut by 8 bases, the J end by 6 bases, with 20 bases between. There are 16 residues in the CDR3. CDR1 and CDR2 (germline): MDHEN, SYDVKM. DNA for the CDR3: TGTGCCAGCGGGGGGTGGGTGGGAGTCGGTAATTCACCCCTCCACTTT. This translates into CASGGWVGVGNSPLHF. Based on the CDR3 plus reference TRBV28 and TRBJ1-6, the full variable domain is DVKVTQSSRYLVKRTGEKVFLECVQDMDHENMFWYRQDPGLGLRLIYFSYDVKMKEKGDIPEGYSVSREKKERFSLILESASTNQTSMYLCASGGWVGVGNSPLHFGNGTRLTVT.

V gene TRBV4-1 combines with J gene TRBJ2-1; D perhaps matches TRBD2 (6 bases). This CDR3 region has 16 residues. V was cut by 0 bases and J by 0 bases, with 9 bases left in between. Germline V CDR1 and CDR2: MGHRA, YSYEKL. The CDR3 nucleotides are TGCGCCAGCAGCCAAGACTCCGGGAGCTCCTACAATGAGCAGTTCTTC. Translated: CASSQDSGSSYNEQFF.

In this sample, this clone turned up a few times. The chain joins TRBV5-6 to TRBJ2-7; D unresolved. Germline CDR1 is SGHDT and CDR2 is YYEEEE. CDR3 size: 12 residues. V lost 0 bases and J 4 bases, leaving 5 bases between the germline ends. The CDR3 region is CASSLEAYEQYF. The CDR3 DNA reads TGTGCCAGCAGCTTGGAAGCGTACGAGCAGTACTTC.

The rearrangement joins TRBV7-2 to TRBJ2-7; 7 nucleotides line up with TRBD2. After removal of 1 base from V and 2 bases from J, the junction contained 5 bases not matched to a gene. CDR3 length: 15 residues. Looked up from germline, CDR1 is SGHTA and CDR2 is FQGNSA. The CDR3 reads CASSLGGSGTYEQYF. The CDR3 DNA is TGTGCCAGCAGCTTAGGAGGGAGCGGGACCTACGAGCAGTACTTC. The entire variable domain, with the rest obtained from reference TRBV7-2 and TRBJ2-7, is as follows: GAGVSQSPSNKVTEKGKDVELRCDPISGHTALYWYRQSLGQGLEFLIYFQGNSAPDKSGLPSDRFSAERTGGSVSTLTIQRTQQEDSAVYLCASSLGGSGTYEQYFGPGTRLTVT.

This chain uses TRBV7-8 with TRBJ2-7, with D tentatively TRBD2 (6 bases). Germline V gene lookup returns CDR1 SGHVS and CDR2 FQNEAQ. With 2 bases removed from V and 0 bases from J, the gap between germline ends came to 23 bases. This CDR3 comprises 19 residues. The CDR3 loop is CASSLRARLGPDTSYEQYF. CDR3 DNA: TGTGCCAGCAGCTTAAGGGCCCGACTAGGCCCCGATACCTCCTACGAGCAGTACTTC. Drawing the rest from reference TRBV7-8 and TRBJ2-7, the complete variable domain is GAGVSQSPRYKVAKRGQDVALRCDPISGHVSLFWYQQALGQGPEFLTYFQNEAQLDKSGLPSDRFFAERPEGSVSTLKIQRTQQEDSAVYLCASSLRARLGPDTSYEQYFGPGTRLTVT.

The CDR3 DNA is TGTGCCAGCAGCGTAGGTGAGGGATCAGGAAACACCATATATTTT. Its translation: CASSVGEGSGNTIYF. The rearrangement uses TRBV9 and TRBJ1-3; D is ambiguous. The V and J ends lost 0 bases and 4 bases respectively, with 11 bases between them. Looked up from germline, CDR1 is SGDLS and CDR2 is YYNGEE. The length of the CDR3 is 15 residues.